The TCR beta chain described here comes from a study of siplizumab effects on memory and regulatory T cells. Study-level findings and limits: No assignable naive or memory phenotype existed for roughly 75-97% of proliferating CD4+ or CD8+ clones.

A remark on this clone: The antigen remains unidentified.

Using immunoSEQ multiplex PCR, the repertoire was profiled, and TCRdb retains in-frame clones only, with some absent. The top ten clones hold around 0.03% of a sample with 90,000 to 95,000 clones, roughly 95% of them seen once. The sample comprised naive CD4+ T cells sorted from blood. The receptor was derived from a human donor in good health.

The CDR3 reads CASSADSYNSPLHF. The CDR3 coding sequence is TGTGCCAGCAGCGCCGACAGCTATAATTCACCCCTCCACTTT. The chain links TRBV7-3 to TRBJ1-6; TRBD1 is a possible D gene (5 bases). This CDR3 region has 14 residues. V was clipped by 5 bases and J by 3 bases, with 8 bases between them. Germline V gives CDR1 SGHTA, CDR2 FQGTGA.